A selection of T cell receptor beta chains follows, all from one sample in a study of regulatory T cells in long-lasting Graves disease. TCRdb fed the multiplex PCR reads into MiXCR, producing one record per CDR3 protein. The sample yields about 520,000 distinct CDR3 sequences, about 12% seen once. This same sample was also taken into another study, of T cells in Graves' hyperthyroidism and ophthalmopathy.

Sequencing used peripheral blood mononuclear cells (PBMCs), obtained at new diagnosis, from a patient treated with antithyroid drugs. The receptors shown here come from a woman aged 25 to 39 with Graves disease. Each CDR3 is given with its conserved first and last residue. The D gene is left open where the match is weak. The size of a clone is reported for some rows only, either as once, few or many, or as a class for expanded clones.

D	V	J	size	CDR3	DNA
-	TRBV5-4	TRBJ2-1	-	CASSLRGSHEQFF	TGTGCCAGCAGCTTGCGGGGGTCCCATGAGCAGTTCTTC
-	TRBV30	TRBJ1-1	many	CAWTSGVVVYEAFF	TGTGCCTGGACGTCGGGGGTCGTGGTTTATGAAGCTTTCTTT
TRBD1	TRBV11-3	TRBJ1-5	many	CASSSLDRAPYSNQPQHF	TGTGCCAGCAGCTCACTGGACAGGGCCCCTTATAGCAATCAGCCCCAGCATTTT
-	TRBV2	TRBJ1-1	many	CASVTVNRNTEAFF	TGTGCCAGCGTTACAGTCAACCGGAACACTGAAGCTTTCTTT
TRBD2	TRBV20-1	TRBJ2-7	many	CSATSGRSRQASYEQYF	TGCAGTGCGACTAGCGGGAGGAGTCGCCAGGCTAGCTACGAGCAGTACTTC
TRBD2	TRBV2	TRBJ2-7	many	CASSEGPSGSSKQYF	TGTGCCAGCAGTGAGGGTCCTAGCGGGAGTAGTAAGCAGTACTTC
TRBD1	TRBV5-1	TRBJ1-6	many	CASSWGTGGDSPLHF	TGCGCCAGCAGCTGGGGGACAGGGGGCGATTCACCCCTCCACTTT
TRBD2	TRBV13	TRBJ2-3	many	CASSFRGLAGSTDTQYF	TGTGCCAGCAGCTTTAGGGGACTAGCGGGAAGCACAGATACGCAGTATTTT
TRBD1	TRBV19	TRBJ2-7	many	CASSMWTGSGYEQYF	TGTGCCAGTAGTATGTGGACAGGGTCGGGGTACGAGCAGTACTTC
-	TRBV6-2/TRBV6-3	TRBJ1-2	-	CASSFEGLYGYTF	TGTGCCAGCAGTTTTGAGGGACTTTATGGCTACACCTTC
-	TRBV2	TRBJ2-5	many	CASTLTREAETQYF	TGTGCCAGCACCTTGACTAGGGAGGCGGAGACCCAGTACTTC
-	TRBV7-9	TRBJ2-5	many	CASSFGGGETQYF	TGTGCCAGCAGTTTCGGCGGGGGCGAGACCCAGTACTTC
-	TRBV19	TRBJ2-1	-	CASSKSRTRSSYNEQFF	TGTGCCAGTAGTAAGAGCAGGACAAGGAGCTCCTACAATGAGCAGTTCTTC
TRBD2	TRBV5-4	TRBJ2-1	many	CASTLWARAGGAYNEQFF	TGTGCCAGCACCCTTTGGGCCCGTGCGGGAGGGGCTTACAATGAGCAGTTCTTC